This is a list of T cell receptor beta chains from one sample in a study of blood T cell repertoires in COVID-19. Assay used: immunoSEQ multiplex PCR; TCRdb lists only in-frame clones, some missing. The data contain roughly 190,000 clones, 82% of them singletons. Sequenced: PBMCs or T cells enriched from blood (not recorded which). Receptor source: a woman aged 55-69 years with acute COVID-19. Both conserved end residues are part of each CDR3. The D gene is left open where the match is weak. Not every row has a clone size; where given, it reads once, few, many or a size class.

cdr3_nt	cdr3_aa	clone_size	d_call	j_call	v_call
TGTGCCAGCAGTGACCTGGGGGGGGTTGGAAGCAATCAGCCCCAGCATTTT	CASSDLGGVGSNQPQHF	.	.	TRBJ1-5	TRBV2
TGTGCCAGCACCGGGGGGGGGAATCAGCCCCAGCATTTT	CASTGGGNQPQHF	.	.	TRBJ1-5	TRBV12-3/TRBV12-4
TGTGCCAGCAGTTACTTATCCCGGGGAATGAACACTGAAGCTTTCTTT	CASSYLSRGMNTEAFF	.	.	TRBJ1-1	TRBV6-5
TGTGCCAGCAGTACAGGGGGCACTGAAGCTTTCTTT	CASSTGGTEAFF	.	TRBD1	TRBJ1-1	TRBV6-5
TGTGCCAGCTCACCAGGGTGGGAGGGATACAATGAGCAGTTCTTC	CASSPGWEGYNEQFF	.	TRBD2	TRBJ2-1	TRBV18
TGCGCCAGCACTCCATGGGGGGGTGCAGAAAATGAGCAGTTCTTC	CASTPWGGAENEQFF	.	TRBD2	TRBJ2-1	TRBV5-1
TGTGCCAGCAAACCCAGGGACAGACAACAAGAGACCCAGTACTTC	CASKPRDRQQETQYF	.	TRBD1	TRBJ2-5	TRBV7-8
TGTGCCAGCAGACTAGGTACAGGGGAGCTGTTTTTT	CASRLGTGELFF	few	.	TRBJ2-2	TRBV6-5
TGTGCCAGCAGTGAAATAGGGGCCAATCAGCCCCAGCATTTT	CASSEIGANQPQHF	few	.	TRBJ1-5	TRBV2
TGTGCCAGCAGCTGGGGGAGGCTCAATCAGCCCCAGCATTTT	CASSWGRLNQPQHF	.	.	TRBJ1-5	TRBV28
TGTGCCAGCAGCTCCAACGGAGGTTTGGGCTACACCTTC	CASSSNGGLGYTF	.	.	TRBJ1-2	TRBV11-2